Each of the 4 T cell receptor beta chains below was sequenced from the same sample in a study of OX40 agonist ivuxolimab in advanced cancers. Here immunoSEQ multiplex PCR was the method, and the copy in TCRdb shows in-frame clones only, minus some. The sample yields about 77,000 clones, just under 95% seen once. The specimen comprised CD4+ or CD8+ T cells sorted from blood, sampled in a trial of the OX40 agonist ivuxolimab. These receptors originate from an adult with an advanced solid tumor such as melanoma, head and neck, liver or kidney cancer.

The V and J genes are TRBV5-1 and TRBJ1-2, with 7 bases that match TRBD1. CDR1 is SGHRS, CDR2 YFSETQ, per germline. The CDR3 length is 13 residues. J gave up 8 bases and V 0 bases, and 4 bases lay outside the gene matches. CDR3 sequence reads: CASSLGQGHGYTF. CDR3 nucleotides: TGCGCCAGCAGCTTGGGACAGGGCCACGGCTACACCTTC.

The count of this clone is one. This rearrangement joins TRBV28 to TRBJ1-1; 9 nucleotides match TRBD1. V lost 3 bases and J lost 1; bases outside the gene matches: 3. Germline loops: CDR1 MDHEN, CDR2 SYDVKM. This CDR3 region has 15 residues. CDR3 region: CASSLWTGENTEAFF. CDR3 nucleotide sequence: TGTGCCAGCAGTTTGTGGACAGGGGAGAACACTGAAGCTTTCTTT. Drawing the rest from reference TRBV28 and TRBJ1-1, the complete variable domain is DVKVTQSSRYLVKRTGEKVFLECVQDMDHENMFWYRQDPGLGLRLIYFSYDVKMKEKGDIPEGYSVSREKKERFSLILESASTNQTSMYLCASSLWTGENTEAFFGQGTRLTVV.

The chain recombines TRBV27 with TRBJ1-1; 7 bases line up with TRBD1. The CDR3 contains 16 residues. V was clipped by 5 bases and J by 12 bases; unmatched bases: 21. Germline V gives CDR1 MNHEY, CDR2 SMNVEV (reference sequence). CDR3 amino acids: CASSPLSTGWARKTFF. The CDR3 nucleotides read TGTGCCAGCAGTCCCCTTTCGACAGGGTGGGCGCGGAAGACTTTCTTT.

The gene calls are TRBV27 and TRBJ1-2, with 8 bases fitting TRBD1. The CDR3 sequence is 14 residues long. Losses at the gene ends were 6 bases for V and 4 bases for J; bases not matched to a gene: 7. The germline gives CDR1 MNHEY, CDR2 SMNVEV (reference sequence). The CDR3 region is CASSPLDRGYGYTF. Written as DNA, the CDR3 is TGTGCCAGCAGCCCGCTCGACAGGGGCTATGGCTACACCTTC.